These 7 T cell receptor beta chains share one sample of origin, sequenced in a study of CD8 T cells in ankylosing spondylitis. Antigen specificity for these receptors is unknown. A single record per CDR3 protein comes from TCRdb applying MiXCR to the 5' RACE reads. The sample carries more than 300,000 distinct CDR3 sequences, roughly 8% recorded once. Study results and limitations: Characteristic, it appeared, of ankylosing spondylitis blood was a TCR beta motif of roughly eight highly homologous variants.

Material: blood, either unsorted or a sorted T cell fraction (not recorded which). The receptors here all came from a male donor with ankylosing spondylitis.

CDR3 sequence reads: CSAPGLAGVNNEQFF. For the CDR3, the DNA is TGCAGCGCTCCGGGACTAGCGGGAGTTAACAATGAGCAGTTCTTC. The chain is built from TRBV29-1 and TRBJ2-1; 14 bases map to TRBD2. The V segment lost 7 bases and the J segment 5 bases; nucleotides outside the gene matches: 7. This CDR3 spans 15 amino acids. The germline V gene has CDR1 SQVTM and CDR2 ANQGSEA.

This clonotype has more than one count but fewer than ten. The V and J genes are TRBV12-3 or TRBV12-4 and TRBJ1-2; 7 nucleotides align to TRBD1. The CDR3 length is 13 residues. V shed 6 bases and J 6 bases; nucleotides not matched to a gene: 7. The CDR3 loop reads CASSLQGSDGYTF. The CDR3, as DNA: TGTGCCAGCAGCCTACAGGGGTCCGATGGCTACACCTTC.

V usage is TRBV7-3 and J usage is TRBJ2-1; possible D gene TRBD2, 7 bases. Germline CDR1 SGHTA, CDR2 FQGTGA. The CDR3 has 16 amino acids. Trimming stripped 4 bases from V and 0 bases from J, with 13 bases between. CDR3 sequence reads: CASSWSGGHSYNEQFF. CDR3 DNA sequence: TGTGCCAGCAGCTGGTCGGGGGGCCACTCCTACAATGAGCAGTTCTTC.

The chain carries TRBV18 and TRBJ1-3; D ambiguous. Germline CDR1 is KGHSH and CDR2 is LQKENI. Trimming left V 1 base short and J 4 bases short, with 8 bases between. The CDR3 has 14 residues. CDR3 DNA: TGTGCCAGCTCACCACAACTGTCCGGAAACACCATATATTTT. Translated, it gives CASSPQLSGNTIYF. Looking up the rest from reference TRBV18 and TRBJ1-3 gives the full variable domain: NAGVMQNPRHLVRRRGQEARLRCSPMKGHSHVYWYRQLPEEGLKFMVYLQKENIIDESGMPKERFSAEFPKEGPSILRIQQVVRGDSAAYFCASSPQLSGNTIYFGEGSWLTVV.

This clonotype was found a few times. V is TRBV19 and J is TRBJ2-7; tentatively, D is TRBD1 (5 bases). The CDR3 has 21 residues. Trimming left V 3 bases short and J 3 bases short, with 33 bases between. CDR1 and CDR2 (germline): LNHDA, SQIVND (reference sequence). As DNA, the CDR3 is TGTGCCAGTAGTATTTCCCTCGGATGGCAGGGTGTTGGTGGAGAACTCTACGAGCAGTACTTC. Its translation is CASSISLGWQGVGGELYEQYF. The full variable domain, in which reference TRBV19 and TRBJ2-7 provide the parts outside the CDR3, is DGGITQSPKYLFRKEGQNVTLSCEQNLNHDAMYWYRQDPGQGLRLIYYSQIVNDFQKGDIAEGYSVSREKKESFPLTVTSAQKNPTAFYLCASSISLGWQGVGGELYEQYFGPGTRLTVT.

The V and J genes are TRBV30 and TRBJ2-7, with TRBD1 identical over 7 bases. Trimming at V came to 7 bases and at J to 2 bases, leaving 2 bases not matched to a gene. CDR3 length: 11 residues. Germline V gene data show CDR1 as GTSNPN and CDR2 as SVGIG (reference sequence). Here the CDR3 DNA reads TGTGCCTACGGGACAGCCTACGAGCAGTACTTC. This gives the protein CAYGTAYEQYF.

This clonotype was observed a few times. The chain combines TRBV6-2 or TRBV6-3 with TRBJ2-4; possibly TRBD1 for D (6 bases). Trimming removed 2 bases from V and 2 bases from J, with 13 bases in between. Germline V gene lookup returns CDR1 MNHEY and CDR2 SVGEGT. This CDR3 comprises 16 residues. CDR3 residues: CASSYSPTGTKNIQYF. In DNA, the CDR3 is TGTGCCAGCAGTTACAGCCCTACAGGGACCAAAAACATTCAGTACTTC.